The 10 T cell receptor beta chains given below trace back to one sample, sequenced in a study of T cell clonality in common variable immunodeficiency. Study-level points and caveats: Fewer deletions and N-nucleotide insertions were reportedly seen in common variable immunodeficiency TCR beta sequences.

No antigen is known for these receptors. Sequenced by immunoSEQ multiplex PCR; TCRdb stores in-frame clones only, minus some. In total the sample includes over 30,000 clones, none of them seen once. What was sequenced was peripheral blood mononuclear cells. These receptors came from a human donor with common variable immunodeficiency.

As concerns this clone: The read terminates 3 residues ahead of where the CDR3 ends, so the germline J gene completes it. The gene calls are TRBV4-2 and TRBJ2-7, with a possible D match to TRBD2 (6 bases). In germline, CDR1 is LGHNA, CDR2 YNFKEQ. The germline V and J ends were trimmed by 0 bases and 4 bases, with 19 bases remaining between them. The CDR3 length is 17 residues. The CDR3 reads CASSQDVSGLLWYEQYF. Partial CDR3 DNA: TGTGCCAGCAGCCAAGATGTAAGCGGGCTTTTATGGTACGAG.

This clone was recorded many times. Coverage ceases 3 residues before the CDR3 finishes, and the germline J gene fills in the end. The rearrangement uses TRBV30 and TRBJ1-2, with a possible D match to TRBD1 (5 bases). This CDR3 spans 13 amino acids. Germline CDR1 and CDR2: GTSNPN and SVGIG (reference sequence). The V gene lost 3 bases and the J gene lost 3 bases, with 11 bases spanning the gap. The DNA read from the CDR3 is TGTGCCTGGAGAGGCACAGGTTACTATGGC. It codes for CAWRGTGYYG. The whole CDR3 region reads CAWRGTGYYGYTF.

The CDR3 sequence is CASSFGLAGHNTGELFF. The sequenced CDR3 bases are TGTGCCAGCAGCTTCGGACTAGCGGGACATAACACCGGGGAG. This chain links TRBV7-3 with TRBJ2-2; 12 bases match TRBD2. The read terminates 3 residues ahead of where the CDR3 ends, so the germline J gene completes it. The CDR3 sequence is 17 residues long. With V trimmed by 3 bases and J by 2 bases, 4 bases remained unmatched. The V gene's germline CDR1 is SGHTA and CDR2 FQGTGA.

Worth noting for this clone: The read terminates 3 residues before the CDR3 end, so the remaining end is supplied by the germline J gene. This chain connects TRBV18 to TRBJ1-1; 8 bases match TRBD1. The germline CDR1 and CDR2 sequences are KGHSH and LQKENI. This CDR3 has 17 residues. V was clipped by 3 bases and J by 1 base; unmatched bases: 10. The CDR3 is CASSPGPGGPRNTEAFF. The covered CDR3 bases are TGTGCCAGCTCACCCGGCCCAGGGGGCCCTCGGAACACTGAA.

CDR3 sequence reads: CATKLTEAFF. The covered CDR3 bases are TGTGCCACCAAGCTTACTGAA. The V and J genes are TRBV7-9 and TRBJ1-1; D remains unclear. The read ends 3 residues early relative to the CDR3; the germline J gene fills the gap. This CDR3 is built from 10 residues. Germline-derived CDR1 and CDR2 are SEHNR and FQNEAQ (reference sequence). V lost 10 bases and J 5 bases, leaving 8 bases between the germline ends. The complete variable domain, with remaining parts taken from reference TRBV7-9 and TRBJ1-1, reads DTGVSQNPRHKITKRGQNVTFRCDPISEHNRLYWYRQTLGQGPEFLTYFQNEAQLEKSRLLSDRFSAERPKGSFSTLEIQRTEQGDSAMYLCATKLTEAFFGQGTRLTVV.

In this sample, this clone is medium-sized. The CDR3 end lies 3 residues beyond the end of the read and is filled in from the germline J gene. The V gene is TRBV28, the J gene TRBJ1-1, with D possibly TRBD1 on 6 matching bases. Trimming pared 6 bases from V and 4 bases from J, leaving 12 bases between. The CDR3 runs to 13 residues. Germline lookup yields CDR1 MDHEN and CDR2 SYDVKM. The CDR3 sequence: CASSSGVGTEAFF. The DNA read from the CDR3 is TGTGCCAGCAGCTCAGGGGTGGGCACTGAA.

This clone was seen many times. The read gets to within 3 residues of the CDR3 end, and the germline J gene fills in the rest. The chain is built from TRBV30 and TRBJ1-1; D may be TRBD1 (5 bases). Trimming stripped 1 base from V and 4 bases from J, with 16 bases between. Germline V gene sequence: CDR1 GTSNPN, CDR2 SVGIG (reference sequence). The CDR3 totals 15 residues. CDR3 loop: CAWSERAARGTEAFF. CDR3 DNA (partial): TGTGCCTGGAGTGAAAGGGCCGCGAGGGGCACTGAA. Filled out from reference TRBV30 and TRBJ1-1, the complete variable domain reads SQTIHQWPATLVQPVGSPLSLECTVEGTSNPNLYWYRQAAGRGLQLLFYSVGIGQISSEVPQNLSASRPQDRQFILSSKKLLLSDSGFYLCAWSERAARGTEAFFGQGTRLTVV.

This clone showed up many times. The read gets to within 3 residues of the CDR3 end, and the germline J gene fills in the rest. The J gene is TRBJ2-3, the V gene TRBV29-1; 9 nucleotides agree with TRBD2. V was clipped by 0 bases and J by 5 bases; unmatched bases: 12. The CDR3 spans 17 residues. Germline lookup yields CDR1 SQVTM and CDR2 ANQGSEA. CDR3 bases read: TGCAGCGTTGAAGATCCCGGGATAGCGGGAGCGGAAGATACG. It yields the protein CSVEDPGIAGAEDT. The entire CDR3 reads CSVEDPGIAGAEDTQYF.

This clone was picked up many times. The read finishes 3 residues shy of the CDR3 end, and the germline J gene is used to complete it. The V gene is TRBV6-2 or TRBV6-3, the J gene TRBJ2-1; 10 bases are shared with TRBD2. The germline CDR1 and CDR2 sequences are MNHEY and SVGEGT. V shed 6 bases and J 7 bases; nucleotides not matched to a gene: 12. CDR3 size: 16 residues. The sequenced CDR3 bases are TGTGCCAGCAGCCCGGGAAGACTAGCGGGCGAGAATGAG. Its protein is CASSPGRLAGENE. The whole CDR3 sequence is CASSPGRLAGENEQFF.

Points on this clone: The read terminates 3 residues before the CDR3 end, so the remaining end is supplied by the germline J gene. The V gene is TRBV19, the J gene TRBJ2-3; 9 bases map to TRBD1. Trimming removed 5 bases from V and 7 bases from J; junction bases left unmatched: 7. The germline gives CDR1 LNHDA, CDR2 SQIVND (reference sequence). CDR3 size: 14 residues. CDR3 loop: CASSGGTGKNTQYF. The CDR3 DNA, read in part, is TGTGCCAGTAGTGGGGGGACAGGGAAAAATACG.